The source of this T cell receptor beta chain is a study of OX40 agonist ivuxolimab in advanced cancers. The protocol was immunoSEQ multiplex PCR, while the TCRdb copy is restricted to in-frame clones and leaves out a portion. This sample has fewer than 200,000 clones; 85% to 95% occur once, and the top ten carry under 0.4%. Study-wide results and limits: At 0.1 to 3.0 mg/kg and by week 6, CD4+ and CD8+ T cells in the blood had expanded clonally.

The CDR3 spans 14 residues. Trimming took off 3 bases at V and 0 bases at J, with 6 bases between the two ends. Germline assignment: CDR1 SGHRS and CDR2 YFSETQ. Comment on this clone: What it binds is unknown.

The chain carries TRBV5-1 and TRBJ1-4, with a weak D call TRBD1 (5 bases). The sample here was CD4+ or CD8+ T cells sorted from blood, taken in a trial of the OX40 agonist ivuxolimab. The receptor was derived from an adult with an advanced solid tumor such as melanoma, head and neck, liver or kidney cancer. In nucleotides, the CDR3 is TGCGCCAGCAGCTCGGGGGCAACTAATGAAAAACTGTTTTTT. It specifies CASSSGATNEKLFF.